This entry features one TCR beta chain sequence. Its antigen is still unknown. These data are taken from a study of shared clonotypes between healthy human individuals. Source study methods: Filtering differed since immunoSEQ provided only junctions, with no quality scores. TCRdb's copy holds only in-frame clones and misses some; the assay was immunoSEQ multiplex PCR. D and trimming come from the DNA, and the V and J calls and clone size come from that table. The sample carries a few million clones, approximately 96% recorded once. Overall study findings and caveats: Roughly 5% of naive CD4 clonotypes were common to four donors. Sharing of clonotypes among donors was expected to vary with sequencing depth. Limitation of the genetic and exposure-history diversity represented came from the few donors.

V was pared by 1 base and J by 0 bases, with 13 bases between. This CDR3 is built from 16 residues. Per germline, CDR1 SGHTA and CDR2 FQGNSA. This clonotype was sampled from a man aged 18-30 years in good health. The sequencing sample was made of naive CD4+ T cells sorted from blood. The subset here: CD45RA+ positively selected. The V and J genes are TRBV7-2 and TRBJ2-7; D might be TRBD2 (5 bases). CDR3: CASSLDWTSSSYEQYF. The DNA of the CDR3 is TGTGCCAGCAGCTTAGATTGGACTTCGAGCTCCTACGAGCAGTACTTC.